This T cell receptor beta chain stems from a study of blood T cell repertoires in COVID-19. Germline assignment: CDR1 LNHDA and CDR2 SQIVND (reference sequence). CDR3 length equals 17 residues. Trimming removed 0 bases from V and 4 bases from J, with 18 bases in between. Original handling: Counts of nucleated cells, estimated from reference gene primer amplification, were obtained. The method was immunoSEQ multiplex PCR; TCRdb's version includes in-frame clones alone and lacks a portion of them. That table supplies the V and J calls and clone size; D and trimming were determined from the DNA. Of about 180,000 clones listed, approximately 83% are singletons.

This receptor was obtained from a human donor with active or convalescent COVID-19. The donor label of this sample is uncertain. This chain links TRBV19 with TRBJ1-2; D is perhaps TRBD1 (5 bases). Sequenced: peripheral blood. CDR3 DNA: TGTGCCAGTAGTATAGAGTTGACAGACCAGAAAACCTATGGCTACACCTTC. Its protein is CASSIELTDQKTYGYTF. The whole variable domain, remainder taken from reference TRBV19 and TRBJ1-2, is DGGITQSPKYLFRKEGQNVTLSCEQNLNHDAMYWYRQDPGQGLRLIYYSQIVNDFQKGDIAEGYSVSREKKESFPLTVTSAQKNPTAFYLCASSIELTDQKTYGYTFGSGTRLTVV.